This TCR beta chain was captured in a study of identical twins. Ten or more counts support this clonotype. All donors were healthy, and all were Caucasian. The CDR3 totals 13 residues. V lost 7 bases and J lost 3, with 12 bases in between. Germline V CDR1 and CDR2: WNHNN, SYGVQD (reference sequence). TCRdb reanalysed the 5' RACE reads using MiXCR and keeps one entry per CDR3 protein. The sample lists more than 650,000 distinct CDR3 sequences; roughly 6% were seen once. The TCR originated in a man in his late teens or twenties in good health. The material sequenced was naive T cells sorted from blood. The J gene is TRBJ1-2, the V gene TRBV10-1; no clear D. In DNA, the CDR3 is TGCGCCAGCAAAAGGGCAGGAGACTATGGCTACACCTTC. This translates into CASKRAGDYGYTF.